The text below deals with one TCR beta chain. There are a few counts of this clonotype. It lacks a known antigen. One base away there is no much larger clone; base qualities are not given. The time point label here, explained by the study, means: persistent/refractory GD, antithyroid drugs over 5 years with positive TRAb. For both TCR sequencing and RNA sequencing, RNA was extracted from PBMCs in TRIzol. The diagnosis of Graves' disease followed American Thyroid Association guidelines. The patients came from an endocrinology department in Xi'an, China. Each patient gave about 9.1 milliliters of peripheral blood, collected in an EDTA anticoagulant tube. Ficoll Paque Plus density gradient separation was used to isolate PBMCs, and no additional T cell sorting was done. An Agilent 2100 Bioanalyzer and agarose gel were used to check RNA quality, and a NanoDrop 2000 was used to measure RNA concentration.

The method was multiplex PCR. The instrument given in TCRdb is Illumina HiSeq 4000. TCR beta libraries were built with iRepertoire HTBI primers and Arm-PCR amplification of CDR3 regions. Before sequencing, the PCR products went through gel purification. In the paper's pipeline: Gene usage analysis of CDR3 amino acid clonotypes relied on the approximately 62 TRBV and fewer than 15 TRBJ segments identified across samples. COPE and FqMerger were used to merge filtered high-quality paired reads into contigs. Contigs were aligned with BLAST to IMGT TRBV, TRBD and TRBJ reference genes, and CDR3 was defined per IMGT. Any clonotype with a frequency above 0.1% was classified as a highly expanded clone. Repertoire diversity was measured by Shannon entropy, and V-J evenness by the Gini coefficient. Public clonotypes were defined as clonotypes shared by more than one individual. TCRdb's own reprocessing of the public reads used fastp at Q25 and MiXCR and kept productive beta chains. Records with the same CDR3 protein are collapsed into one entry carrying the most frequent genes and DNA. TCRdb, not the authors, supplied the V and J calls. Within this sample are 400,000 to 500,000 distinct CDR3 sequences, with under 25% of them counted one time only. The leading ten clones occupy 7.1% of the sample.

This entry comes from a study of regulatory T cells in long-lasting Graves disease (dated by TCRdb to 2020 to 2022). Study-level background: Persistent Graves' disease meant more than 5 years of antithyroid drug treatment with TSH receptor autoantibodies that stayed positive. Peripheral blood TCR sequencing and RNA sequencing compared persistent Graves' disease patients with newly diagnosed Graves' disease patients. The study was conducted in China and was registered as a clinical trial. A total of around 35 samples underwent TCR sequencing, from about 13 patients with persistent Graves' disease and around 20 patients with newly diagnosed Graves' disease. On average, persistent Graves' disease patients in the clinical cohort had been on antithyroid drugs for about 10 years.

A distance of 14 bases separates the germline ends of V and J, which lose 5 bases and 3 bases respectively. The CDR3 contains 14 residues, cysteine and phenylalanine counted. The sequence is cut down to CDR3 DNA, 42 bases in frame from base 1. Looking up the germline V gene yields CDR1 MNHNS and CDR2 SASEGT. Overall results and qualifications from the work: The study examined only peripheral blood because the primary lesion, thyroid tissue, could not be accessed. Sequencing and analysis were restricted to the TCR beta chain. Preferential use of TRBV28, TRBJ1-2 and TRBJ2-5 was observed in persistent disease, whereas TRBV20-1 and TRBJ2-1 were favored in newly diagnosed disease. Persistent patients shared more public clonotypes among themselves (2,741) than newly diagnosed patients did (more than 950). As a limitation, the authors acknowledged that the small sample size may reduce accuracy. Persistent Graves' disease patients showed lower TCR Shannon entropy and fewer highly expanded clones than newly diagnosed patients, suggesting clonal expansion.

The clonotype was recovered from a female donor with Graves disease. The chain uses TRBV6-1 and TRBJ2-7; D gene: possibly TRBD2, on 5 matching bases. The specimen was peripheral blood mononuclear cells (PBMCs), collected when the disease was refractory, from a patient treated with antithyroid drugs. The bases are TGTGCCAGCAGTCCCGGGGAAACCCACTACGAGCAGTACTTC. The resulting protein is CASSPGETHYEQYF.